The T cell receptor (beta chain) described here comes from a study of T cells of healthy individuals. MiXCR, run by TCRdb on the 5' RACE reads, gives a single entry per CDR3 protein. The sample lists under 70,000 distinct CDR3 sequences, under 15% occurring once. This CDR3 contains 16 residues. The germline V and J ends were trimmed by 1 base and 7 bases, with 19 bases remaining between them. Looked up from germline, CDR1 is SEHNR and CDR2 is FQNEAQ (reference sequence). This chain joins TRBV7-9 and TRBJ2-5; unclear D gene. The clonotype was recovered from a human donor in good health. The chain's CDR3 is CASSLGDGSLPGTQYF. Written as DNA, the CDR3 is TGTGCCAGCAGCTTAGGCGACGGCAGTCTCCCAGGGACCCAGTACTTC. The full variable domain, completed using reference TRBV7-9 and TRBJ2-5, is DTGVSQNPRHKITKRGQNVTFRCDPISEHNRLYWYRQTLGQGPEFLTYFQNEAQLEKSRLLSDRFSAERPKGSFSTLEIQRTEQGDSAMYLCASSLGDGSLPGTQYFGPGTRLLVL.